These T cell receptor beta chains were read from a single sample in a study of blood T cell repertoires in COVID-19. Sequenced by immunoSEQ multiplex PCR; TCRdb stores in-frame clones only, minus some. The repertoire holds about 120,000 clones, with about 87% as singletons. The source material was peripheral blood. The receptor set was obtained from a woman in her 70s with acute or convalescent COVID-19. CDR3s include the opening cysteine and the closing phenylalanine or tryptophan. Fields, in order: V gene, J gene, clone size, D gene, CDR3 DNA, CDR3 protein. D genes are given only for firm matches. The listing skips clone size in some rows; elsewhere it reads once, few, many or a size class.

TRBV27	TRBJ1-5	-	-	TGTGCCAGCAGTTTATCCCTCGGGAACAATCAGCCCCAGCATTTT	CASSLSLGNNQPQHF
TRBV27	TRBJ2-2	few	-	TGTGCCAGCAGGCTGATCCCGGGCACCGGGGAGCTGTTTTTT	CASRLIPGTGELFF
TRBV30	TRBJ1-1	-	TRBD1	TGTGCCTGGAGCTTTGACAGGGACCCGAACACTGAAGCTTTCTTT	CAWSFDRDPNTEAFF
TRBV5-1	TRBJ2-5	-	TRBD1	TGCGCCAGCAGCCAGCGGACAGGGGGAGCTGAGACCCAGTACTTC	CASSQRTGGAETQYF
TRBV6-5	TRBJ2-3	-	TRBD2	TGTGCCAGCAGGGAGACTAGCGGGGCAGATACGCAGTATTTT	CASRETSGADTQYF
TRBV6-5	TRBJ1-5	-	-	TGTGCCAGCAGTTTCAGCGATCAGCCCCAGCATTTT	CASSFSDQPQHF
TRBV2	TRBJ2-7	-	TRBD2	TGTGCCAGCAGTCTAACTACCGGGGGGGGACAATCCTACGAGCAGTACTTC	CASSLTTGGGQSYEQYF
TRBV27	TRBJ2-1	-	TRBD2	TGTGCCAGCAGTCCACTAGCGGGGGGATACAATGAGCAGTTCTTC	CASSPLAGGYNEQFF
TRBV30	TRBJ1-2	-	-	TGTGCCGGTCCTGGACAGTATGGCTACACCTTC	CAGPGQYGYTF
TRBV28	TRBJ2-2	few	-	TGTGCCAGCAGCCCCTGGGAGGCCGGGGAGCTGTTTTTT	CASSPWEAGELFF
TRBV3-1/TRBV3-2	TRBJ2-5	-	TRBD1	TGTGCCAGCAGCGTACCAGGGGGATCAGAGACCCAGTACTTC	CASSVPGGSETQYF
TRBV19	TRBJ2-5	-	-	TGTGCCAGTAGTGCCGGGACACAACAAGAGACCCAGTACTTC	CASSAGTQQETQYF
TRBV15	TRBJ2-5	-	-	TGTGCCACCAGCAGAGATCAGGGGTTGGAGACCCAGTACTTC	CATSRDQGLETQYF
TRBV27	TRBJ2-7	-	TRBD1	TGTGCCAGCAGTTTATACAGGGGCGCGAGCTCCTACGAGCAGTACTTC	CASSLYRGASSYEQYF
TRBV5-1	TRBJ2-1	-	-	TGCGCCAGCAGCACCGGACAGATGTACAATGAGCAGTTCTTC	CASSTGQMYNEQFF
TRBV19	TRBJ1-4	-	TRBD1	TGTGCCAGTAGTATTGGGACAGGGGAGGAAAAACTGTTTTTT	CASSIGTGEEKLFF
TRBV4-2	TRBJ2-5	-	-	TGTGCCAGCAGTGAGGGTCCAGGAGAAGAGACCCAGTACTTC	CASSEGPGEETQYF
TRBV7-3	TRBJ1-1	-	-	TGTGCCAGCAGGGGAATGGAGGACACTGAAGCTTTCTTT	CASRGMEDTEAFF
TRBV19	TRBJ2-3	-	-	TGTGCCAGTAGGTCAGGTAGTAGCGAAGATACGCAGTATTTT	CASRSGSSEDTQYF
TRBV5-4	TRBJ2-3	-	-	TGTGCCAGCAGCTTGGGGTTCGGGATGGGAACAGATACGCAGTATTTT	CASSLGFGMGTDTQYF
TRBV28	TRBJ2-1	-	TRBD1	TGTGCCAGTGGGCCGGGACAGCCTTTCAATGAGCAGTTCTTC	CASGPGQPFNEQFF
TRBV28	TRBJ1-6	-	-	TGTGCCAGCACCCAGACGGACAGAGATAATTCACCCCTCCACTTT	CASTQTDRDNSPLHF
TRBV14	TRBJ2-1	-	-	TGTGCCAGCAGCCGGAACCAGGGGAGCGATGAGCAGTTCTTC	CASSRNQGSDEQFF
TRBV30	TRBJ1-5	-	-	TGTGCCTGGAGAGGGGGAAATAGCAATCAGCCCCAGCATTTT	CAWRGGNSNQPQHF
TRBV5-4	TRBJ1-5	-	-	TGTGCCAGCAGCTTGCCGGGGGACAATCAGCCCCAGCATTTT	CASSLPGDNQPQHF
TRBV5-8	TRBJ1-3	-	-	TGTGCCAGCAGCTTGGGGTACGGTGGAAACACCATATATTTT	CASSLGYGGNTIYF
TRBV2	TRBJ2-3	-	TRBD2	TGTGCCAGCAGTGAAGGGGGAGGGGCTGATACGCAGTATTTT	CASSEGGGADTQYF
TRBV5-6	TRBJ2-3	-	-	TGTGCCAGCAGCTCAGGCGCGGGAGATACGCAGTATTTT	CASSSGAGDTQYF
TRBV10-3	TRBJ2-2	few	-	TGTGCCATCAGTGAGGAAGCAGGGGTGTCAGCCGGGGAGCTGTTTTTT	CAISEEAGVSAGELFF
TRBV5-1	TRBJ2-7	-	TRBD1	TGCGCCAGCAGCTTGCATCACAGGGGGGCATCCTACGAGCAGTACTTC	CASSLHHRGASYEQYF
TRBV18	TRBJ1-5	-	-	TGTGCCAGCTCCCCTTCTGGCAATCAGCCCCAGCATTTT	CASSPSGNQPQHF
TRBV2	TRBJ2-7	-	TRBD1	TGTGCCAGCAGTGAAGGACAGGGGGCGATCGGCGAGCAGTACTTC	CASSEGQGAIGEQYF
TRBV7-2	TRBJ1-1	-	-	TGTGCCAGCAGCAGCCTTATGAACACTGAAGCTTTCTTT	CASSSLMNTEAFF
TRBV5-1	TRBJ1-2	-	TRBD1	TGCGCCAGCAGCGGAGGGACAGGCCTCTATGGCTACACCTTC	CASSGGTGLYGYTF
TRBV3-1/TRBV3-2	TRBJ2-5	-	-	TGTGCCAGCAGCCAAGGGACCGCTCCGGGGGAGACCCAGTACTTC	CASSQGTAPGETQYF
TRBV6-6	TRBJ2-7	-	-	TGTGCCAGCAGAGGCCCGACAGTTGGCAAAACCTACGAGCAGTACTTC	CASRGPTVGKTYEQYF
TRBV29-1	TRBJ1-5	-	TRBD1	TGCAGCGTGGGACAGGGTGTTAGACAGCCCCAGCATTTT	CSVGQGVRQPQHF
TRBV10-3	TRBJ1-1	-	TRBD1	TGTGCCACAACGGGACAGGCCACTGAAGCTTTCTTT	CATTGQATEAFF
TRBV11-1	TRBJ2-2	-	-	TGTGCCAGCAGCCTTCAAACAGGGTTCACCGGGGAGCTGTTTTTT	CASSLQTGFTGELFF
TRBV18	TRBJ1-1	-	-	TGTGCCAGCTCACCTCGACAGGAAACGAACACTGAAGCTTTCTTT	CASSPRQETNTEAFF
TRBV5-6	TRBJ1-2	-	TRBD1	TGTGCCAGCAGCTCATCATATACAGGGGCCTATGGCTACACCTTC	CASSSSYTGAYGYTF
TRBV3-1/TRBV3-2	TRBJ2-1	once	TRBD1	TGTGCCAGCAGCCAAGGACAGGGATACAATGAGCAGTTCTTC	CASSQGQGYNEQFF
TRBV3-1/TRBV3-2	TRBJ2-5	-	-	TGTGCCAGCAGCCAGGACTTATTTCGCGGTCAAGAGACCCAGTACTTC	CASSQDLFRGQETQYF
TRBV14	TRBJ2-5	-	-	TGTGCCAGCAGCCAAGTGAGGGAGACCCAGTACTTC	CASSQVRETQYF
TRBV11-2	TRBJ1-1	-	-	TGTGCCAGCAGCGATCAGGGATCTCTACCGAACACTGAAGCTTTCTTT	CASSDQGSLPNTEAFF
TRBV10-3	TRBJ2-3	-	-	TGTGCCACTGAGTCCCGCGTCGGCACAGATACGCAGTATTTT	CATESRVGTDTQYF
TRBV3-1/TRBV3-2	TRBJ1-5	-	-	TGTGCCAGCAGCCAAGAGCCCCCGGGGGGCAATCAGCCCCAGCATTTT	CASSQEPPGGNQPQHF
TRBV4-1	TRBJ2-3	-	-	TGCGCCAGCAGCCTGAGGGCTACGCAGTATTTT	CASSLRATQYF
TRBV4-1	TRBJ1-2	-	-	TGCGCCAGCAGAAAACCCCAAGACAGTGACTACACCTTC	CASRKPQDSDYTF
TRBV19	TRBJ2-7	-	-	TGTGCCAGTAGTCTCGGGGTATCTAGCTCCTACGAGCAGTACTTC	CASSLGVSSSYEQYF
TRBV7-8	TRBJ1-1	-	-	TGTGCCAGCAGCTTAGCGCGGTCAGGGTTAATCACTGAAGCTTTCTTT	CASSLARSGLITEAFF
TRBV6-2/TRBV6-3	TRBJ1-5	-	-	TGTGCCAGCAGTTACTTCCCGCGGGGGGGGTTAGGGCAGCCCCAGCATTTT	CASSYFPRGGLGQPQHF
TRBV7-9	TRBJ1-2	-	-	TGTGCCAGCAGCTTGGGCAGGGTCGACAACTATGGCTACACCTTC	CASSLGRVDNYGYTF
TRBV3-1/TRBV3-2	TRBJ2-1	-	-	TGTGCCAGCAGTACCTGGGACACCGGTGCTGAGCAGTTCTTC	CASSTWDTGAEQFF
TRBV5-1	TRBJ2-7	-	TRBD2	TGCGCCAGCAGCTTGGCACGGGGGGCCTACGAGCAGTACTTC	CASSLARGAYEQYF
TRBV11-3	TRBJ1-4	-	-	TGTGCCAGCAGCTTATCAGTTACCCGTCATGAAAAACTGTTTTTT	CASSLSVTRHEKLFF
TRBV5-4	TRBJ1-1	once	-	TGTGCCAGCCACCGGGACACGCTGAACACTGAAGCTTTCTTT	CASHRDTLNTEAFF
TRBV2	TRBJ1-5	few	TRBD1	TGTGCCAGCAGATTGGACAGGGGGAATAAACAGCCCCAGCATTTT	CASRLDRGNKQPQHF
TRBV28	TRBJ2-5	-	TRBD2	TGTGCCAGCAGTCCCCCGGGACTAGCGGGGAAACTCAAAGAGACCCAGTACTTC	CASSPPGLAGKLKETQYF